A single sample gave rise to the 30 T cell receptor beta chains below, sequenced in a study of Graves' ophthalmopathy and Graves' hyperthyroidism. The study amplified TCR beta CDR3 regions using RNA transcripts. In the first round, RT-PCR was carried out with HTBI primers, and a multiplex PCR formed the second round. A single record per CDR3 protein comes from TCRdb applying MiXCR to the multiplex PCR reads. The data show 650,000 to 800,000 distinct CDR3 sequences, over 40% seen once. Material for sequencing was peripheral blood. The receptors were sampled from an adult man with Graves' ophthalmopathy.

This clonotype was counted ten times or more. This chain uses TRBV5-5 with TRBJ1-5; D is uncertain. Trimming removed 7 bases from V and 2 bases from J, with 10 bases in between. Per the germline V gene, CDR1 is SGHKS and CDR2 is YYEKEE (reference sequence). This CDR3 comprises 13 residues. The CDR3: CASGRWGNQPQHF. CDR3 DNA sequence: TGTGCCAGCGGTCGGTGGGGCAATCAGCCCCAGCATTTT. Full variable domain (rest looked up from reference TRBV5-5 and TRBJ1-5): DAGVTQSPTHLIKTRGQQVTLRCSPISGHKSVSWYQQVLGQGPQFIFQYYEKEERGRGNFPDRFSARQFPNYSSELNVNALLLGDSALYLCASGRWGNQPQHFGDGTRLSIL.

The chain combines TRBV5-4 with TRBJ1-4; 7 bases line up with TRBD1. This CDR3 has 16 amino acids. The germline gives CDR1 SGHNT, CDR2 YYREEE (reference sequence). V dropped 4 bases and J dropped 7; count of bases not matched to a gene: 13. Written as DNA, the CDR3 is TGTGCCAGCAGCGGAGCGGACAGGTCGAGTACTGAAAAACTGTTTTTT. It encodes CASSGADRSSTEKLFF.

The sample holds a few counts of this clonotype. The CDR3 DNA is TGCGCCAGCAGCGCACAACTTAGCGGGGGCTCCTACGAGCAGTACTTC. Translation gives CASSAQLSGGSYEQYF. The V and J genes are TRBV4-1 and TRBJ2-7, with 9 bases matching TRBD2. Trimming took 5 bases from V and 0 from J; bases not matched to a gene: 8. Looked up from germline, CDR1 is MGHRA and CDR2 is YSYEKL. The CDR3 is 16 residues long.

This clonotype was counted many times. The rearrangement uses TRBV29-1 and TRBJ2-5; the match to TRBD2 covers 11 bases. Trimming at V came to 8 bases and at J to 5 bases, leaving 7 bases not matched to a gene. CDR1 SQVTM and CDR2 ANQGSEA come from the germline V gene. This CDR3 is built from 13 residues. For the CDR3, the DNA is TGCAGCACCATTAGCGGGAGGGTGGAGACCCAGTACTTC. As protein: CSTISGRVETQYF.

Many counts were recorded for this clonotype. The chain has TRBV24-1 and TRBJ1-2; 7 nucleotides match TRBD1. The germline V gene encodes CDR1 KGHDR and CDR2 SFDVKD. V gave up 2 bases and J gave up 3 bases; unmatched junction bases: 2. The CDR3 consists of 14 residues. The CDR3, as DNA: TGTGCCACCAGTGATTCGGGACAGTACTATGGCTACACCTTC. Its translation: CATSDSGQYYGYTF.

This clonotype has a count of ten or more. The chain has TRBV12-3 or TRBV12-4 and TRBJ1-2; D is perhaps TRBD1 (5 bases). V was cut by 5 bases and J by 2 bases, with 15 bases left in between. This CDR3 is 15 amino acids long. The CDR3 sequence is CASSMWDGKNYGYTF. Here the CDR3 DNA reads TGTGCCAGCAGTATGTGGGACGGAAAGAACTATGGCTACACCTTC.

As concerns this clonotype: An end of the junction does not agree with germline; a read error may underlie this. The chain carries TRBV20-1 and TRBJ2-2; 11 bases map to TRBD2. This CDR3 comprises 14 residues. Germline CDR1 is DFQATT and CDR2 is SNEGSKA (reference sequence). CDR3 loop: CSARGLAGLPEQFF. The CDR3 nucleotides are TGCAGTGCTAGAGGACTAGCGGGGTTACCGGAGCAGTTCTTT.

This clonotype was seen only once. This CDR3 is CASGSTDGNYEQYF. The DNA of the CDR3 is TGTGCCAGCGGCTCCACGGACGGAAACTACGAGCAGTACTTC. The chain combines TRBV25-1 with TRBJ2-7; D ambiguous. CDR3 size: 14 residues. CDR1 is MGHDK and CDR2 is SYGVNS in the germline V gene. Trimming removed 8 bases from V and 3 bases from J, with 17 bases in between.

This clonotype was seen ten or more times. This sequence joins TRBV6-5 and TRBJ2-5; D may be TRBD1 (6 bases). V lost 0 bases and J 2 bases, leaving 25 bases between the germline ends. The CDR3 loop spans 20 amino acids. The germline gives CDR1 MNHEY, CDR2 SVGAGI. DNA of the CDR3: TGTGCCAGCAGTTACTCGAGGCAGTTGGGGGCCATCGCGCGGCAAGAGACCCAGTACTTC. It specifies CASSYSRQLGAIARQETQYF.

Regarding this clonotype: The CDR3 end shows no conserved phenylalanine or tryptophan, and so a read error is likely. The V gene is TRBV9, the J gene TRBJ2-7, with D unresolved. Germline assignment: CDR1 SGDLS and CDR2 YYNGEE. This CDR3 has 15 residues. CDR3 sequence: CASSVDLHTSYEQYL. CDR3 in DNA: TGTGCTAGCAGCGTGGATCTCCATACCTCCTACGAGCAGTACCTT.

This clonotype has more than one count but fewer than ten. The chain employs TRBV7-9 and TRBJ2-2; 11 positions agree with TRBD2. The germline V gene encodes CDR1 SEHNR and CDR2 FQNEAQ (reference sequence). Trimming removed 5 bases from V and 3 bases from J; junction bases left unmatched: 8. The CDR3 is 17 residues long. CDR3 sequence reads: CASSGHSGRDYTGELFF. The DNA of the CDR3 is TGTGCCAGCAGCGGTCATAGCGGGAGGGACTACACCGGGGAGCTGTTTTTT.

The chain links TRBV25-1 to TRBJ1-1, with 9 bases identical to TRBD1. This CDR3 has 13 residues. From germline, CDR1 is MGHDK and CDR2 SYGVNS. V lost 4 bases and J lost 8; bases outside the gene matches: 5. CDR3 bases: TGTGCCAGCAGTGGGACAGGGGCCTCCGAAGCTTTCTTT. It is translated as CASSGTGASEAFF.

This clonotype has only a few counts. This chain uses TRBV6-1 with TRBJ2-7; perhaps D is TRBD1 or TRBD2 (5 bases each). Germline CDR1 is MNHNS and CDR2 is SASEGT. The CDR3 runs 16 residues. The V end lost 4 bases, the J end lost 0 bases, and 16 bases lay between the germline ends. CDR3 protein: CASSGAGQGPSYEQYF. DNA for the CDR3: TGTGCCAGCAGTGGGGCGGGTCAGGGCCCCTCCTACGAGCAGTACTTC.

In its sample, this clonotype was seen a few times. The CDR3 protein is CASSYGSDNQPQHF. The CDR3 coding sequence is TGTGCCAGCAGCTACGGCTCGGACAATCAGCCCCAGCATTTT. The V and J genes are TRBV6-5 and TRBJ1-5; D not certain. CDR1 and CDR2 (germline): MNHEY, SVGAGI. The CDR3 extends over 14 amino acids. The V gene lost 6 bases and the J gene lost 3 bases, with 12 bases spanning the gap.

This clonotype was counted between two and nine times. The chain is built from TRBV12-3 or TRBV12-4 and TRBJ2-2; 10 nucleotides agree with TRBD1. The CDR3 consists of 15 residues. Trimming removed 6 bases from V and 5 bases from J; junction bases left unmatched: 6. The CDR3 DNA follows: TGTGCCAGCAGGAGACAGGGGGCAGGGACCGGGGAGCTGTTTTTT. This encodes CASRRQGAGTGELFF.

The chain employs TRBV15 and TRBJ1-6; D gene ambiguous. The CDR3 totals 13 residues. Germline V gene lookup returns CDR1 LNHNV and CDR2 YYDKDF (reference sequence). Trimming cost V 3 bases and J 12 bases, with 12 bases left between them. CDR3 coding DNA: TGTGCCACCAGCAGTTTCCCCAAGGGACCCCTCCACTTT. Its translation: CATSSFPKGPLHF.

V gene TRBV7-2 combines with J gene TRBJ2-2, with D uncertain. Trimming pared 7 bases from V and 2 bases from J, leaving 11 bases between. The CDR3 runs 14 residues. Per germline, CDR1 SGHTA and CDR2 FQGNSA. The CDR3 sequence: CASIMSPNTGELFF. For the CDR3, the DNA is TGTGCCAGCATCATGTCCCCAAACACCGGGGAGCTGTTTTTT.

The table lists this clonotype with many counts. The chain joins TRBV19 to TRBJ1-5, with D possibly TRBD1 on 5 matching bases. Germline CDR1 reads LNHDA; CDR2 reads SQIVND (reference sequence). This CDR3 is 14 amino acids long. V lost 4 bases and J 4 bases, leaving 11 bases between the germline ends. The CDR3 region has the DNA TGTGCCAGTAGTACGGGACGCGGGAATCAGCCCCAGCATTTT. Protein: CASSTGRGNQPQHF.

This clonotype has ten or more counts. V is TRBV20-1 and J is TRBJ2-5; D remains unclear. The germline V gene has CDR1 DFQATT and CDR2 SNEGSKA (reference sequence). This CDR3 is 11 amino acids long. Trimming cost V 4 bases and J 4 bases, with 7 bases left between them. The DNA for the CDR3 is TGCAGTGCTAAACTTCCAGAGACCCAGTACTTC. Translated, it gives CSAKLPETQYF.

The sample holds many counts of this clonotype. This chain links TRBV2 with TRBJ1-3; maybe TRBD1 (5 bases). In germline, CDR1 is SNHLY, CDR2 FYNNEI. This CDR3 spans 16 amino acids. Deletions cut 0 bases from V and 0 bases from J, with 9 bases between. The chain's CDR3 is CASSEARGVSGNTIYF. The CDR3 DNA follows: TGTGCCAGCAGTGAAGCGCGGGGGGTCTCTGGAAACACCATATATTTT.

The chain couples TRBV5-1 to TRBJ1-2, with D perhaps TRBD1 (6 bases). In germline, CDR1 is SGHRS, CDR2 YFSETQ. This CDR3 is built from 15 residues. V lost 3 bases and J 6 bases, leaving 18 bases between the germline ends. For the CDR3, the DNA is TGCGCCAGCAGCTCGGCCGGGGGGGCGTCCGATGGCTACACCTTC. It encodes CASSSAGGASDGYTF.

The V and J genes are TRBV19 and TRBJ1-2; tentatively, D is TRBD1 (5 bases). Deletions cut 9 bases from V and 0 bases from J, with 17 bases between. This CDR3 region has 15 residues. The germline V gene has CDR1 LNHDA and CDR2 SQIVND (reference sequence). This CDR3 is CASSNMGGANYGYTF. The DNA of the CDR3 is TGTGCCAGCAGCAACATGGGGGGAGCTAACTATGGCTACACCTTC.

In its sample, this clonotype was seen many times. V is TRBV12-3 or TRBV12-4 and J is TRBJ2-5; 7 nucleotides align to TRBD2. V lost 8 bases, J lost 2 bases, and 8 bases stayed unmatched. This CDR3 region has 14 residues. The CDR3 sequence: CASSSRGEQETQYF. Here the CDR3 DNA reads TGTGCCAGCTCCTCCCGGGGGGAACAAGAGACCCAGTACTTC.

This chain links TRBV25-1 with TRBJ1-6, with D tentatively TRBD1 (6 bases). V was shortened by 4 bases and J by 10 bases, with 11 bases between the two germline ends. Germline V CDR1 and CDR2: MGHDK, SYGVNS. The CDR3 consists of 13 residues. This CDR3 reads CASSVAGASPLHF. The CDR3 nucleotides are TGTGCCAGCAGTGTGGCAGGGGCATCACCCCTCCACTTT.

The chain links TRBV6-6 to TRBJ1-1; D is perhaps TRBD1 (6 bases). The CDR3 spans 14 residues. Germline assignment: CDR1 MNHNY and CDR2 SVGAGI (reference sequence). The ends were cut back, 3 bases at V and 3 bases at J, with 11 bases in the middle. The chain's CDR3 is CASSYGGRDTEAFF. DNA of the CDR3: TGTGCCAGCAGTTATGGGGGGCGGGACACTGAAGCTTTCTTT.

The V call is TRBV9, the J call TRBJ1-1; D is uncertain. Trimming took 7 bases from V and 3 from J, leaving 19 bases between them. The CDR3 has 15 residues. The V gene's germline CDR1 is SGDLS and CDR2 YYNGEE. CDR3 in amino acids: CASGQDWLGDTEAFF. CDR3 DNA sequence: TGTGCCAGCGGCCAAGATTGGTTGGGAGACACTGAAGCTTTCTTT.

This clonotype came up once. Written as DNA, the CDR3 is TGTGCCAGCTCATTTCAGGGAGGGGCGGATACGCAGTATTTT. Translated, it gives CASSFQGGADTQYF. The V gene is TRBV7-3, the J gene TRBJ2-3; 7 bases agree with TRBD2. Losses at the gene ends were 8 bases for V and 6 bases for J; bases not matched to a gene: 11. CDR1 and CDR2 from the germline V gene are SGHTA and FQGTGA. The CDR3 extends over 14 amino acids. Complete variable domain (other parts from reference TRBV7-3 and TRBJ2-3): GAGVSQTPSNKVTEKGKYVELRCDPISGHTALYWYRQSLGQGPEFLIYFQGTGAADDSGLPNDRFFAVRPEGSVSTLKIQRTERGDSAVYLCASSFQGGADTQYFGPGTRLTVL.

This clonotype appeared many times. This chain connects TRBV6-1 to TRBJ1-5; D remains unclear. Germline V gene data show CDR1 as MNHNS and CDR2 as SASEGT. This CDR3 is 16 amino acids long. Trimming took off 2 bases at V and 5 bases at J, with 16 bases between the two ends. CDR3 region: CASSENVAQADQPQHF. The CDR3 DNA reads TGTGCCAGCAGTGAAAATGTGGCCCAGGCCGATCAGCCCCAGCATTTT.

DNA of the CDR3: TGTGCCAGCAGTACGACAGGGGTCTCACAAGAGACCCAGTACTTC. It yields the protein CASSTTGVSQETQYF. The J gene is TRBJ2-5, the V gene TRBV5-6; 8 nucleotides match TRBD1. Germline trimming cut 5 bases from V and 2 bases from J; bases unmatched to any gene: 8. CDR3 length: 15 residues. The germline CDR1 and CDR2 sequences are SGHDT and YYEEEE.

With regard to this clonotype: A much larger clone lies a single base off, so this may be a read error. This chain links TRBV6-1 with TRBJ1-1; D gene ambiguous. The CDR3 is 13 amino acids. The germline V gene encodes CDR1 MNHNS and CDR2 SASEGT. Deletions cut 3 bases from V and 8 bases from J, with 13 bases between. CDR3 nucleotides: TGTGCCAGCAGTGAGACGGACGGAGGAGAAGCTTTCTTT. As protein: CASSETDGGEAFF.